The 3 T cell receptor beta chains in this list originate from one sample, sequenced in a study of T cells after posttransplantation cyclophosphamide. Clones were read by immunoSEQ multiplex PCR, and TCRdb kept only the in-frame ones, dropping some. There are some 5,000 clones in the sample; around 55% occur only once, and 15% to 20% lies in the top ten. Sequenced input: memory CD8+ T cells sorted from blood. The receptors derive from an older woman in good health, CMV-negative, and a related stem cell transplant donor.

This clone was seen once. This chain uses TRBV28 with TRBJ2-2, with 7 bases fitting TRBD1. The CDR3 length is 13 residues. Germline V gene lookup returns CDR1 MDHEN and CDR2 SYDVKM. With 7 bases clipped from V and 6 bases from J, the junction kept 5 bases outside the gene matches. The CDR3 bases are TGTGCCAGCAATACAGGGGATGCCGGGGAGCTGTTTTTT. Its protein product is CASNTGDAGELFF.

The table lists this clone with a count of one. This rearrangement joins TRBV5-1 to TRBJ1-3; no reliable D call. The CDR3 is made up of 12 amino acids. CDR1 SGHRS and CDR2 YFSETQ come from the germline V gene. V lost 6 bases and J lost 6, with 10 bases in between. The CDR3 loop is CASKHEENTIYF. CDR3 DNA sequence: TGCGCCAGCAAACACGAGGAAAACACCATATATTTT.

This chain links TRBV28 with TRBJ2-3, with D unresolved. Germline V gives CDR1 MDHEN, CDR2 SYDVKM. The CDR3 covers 12 residues. The V end lost 3 bases, the J end lost 8 bases, and 9 bases lay between the germline ends. CDR3 in DNA: TGTGCCAGCAGTTTCGGAGACGGTACGCAGTATTTT. It codes for CASSFGDGTQYF.